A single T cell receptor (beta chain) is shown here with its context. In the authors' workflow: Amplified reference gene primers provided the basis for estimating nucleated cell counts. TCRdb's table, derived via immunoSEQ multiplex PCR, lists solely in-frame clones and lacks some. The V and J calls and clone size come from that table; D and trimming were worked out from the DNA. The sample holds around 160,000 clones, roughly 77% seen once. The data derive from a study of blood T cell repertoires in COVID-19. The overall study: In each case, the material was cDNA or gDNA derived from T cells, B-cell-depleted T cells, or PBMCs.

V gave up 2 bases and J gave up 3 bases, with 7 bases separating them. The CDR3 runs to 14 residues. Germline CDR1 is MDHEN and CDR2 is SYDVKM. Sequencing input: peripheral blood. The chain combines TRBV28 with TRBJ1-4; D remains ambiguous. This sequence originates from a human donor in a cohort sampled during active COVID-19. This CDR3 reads CASSLPGANEKLFF. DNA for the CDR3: TGTGCCAGCAGTTTACCCGGAGCTAATGAAAAACTGTTTTTT. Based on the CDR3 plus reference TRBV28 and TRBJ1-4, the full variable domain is DVKVTQSSRYLVKRTGEKVFLECVQDMDHENMFWYRQDPGLGLRLIYFSYDVKMKEKGDIPEGYSVSREKKERFSLILESASTNQTSMYLCASSLPGANEKLFFGSGTQLSVL.